These 14 T cell receptor beta chains came from one sample sequenced in a study of blood T cell repertoires in COVID-19. Sequencing used immunoSEQ multiplex PCR; TCRdb keeps in-frame clones, though not all of them. This sample has 120,000 to 150,000 clones, with 85% found just once. Sequencing input: peripheral blood. These receptors originate from a woman aged 40 to 55 with active or convalescent COVID-19.

This clone appeared once. The J gene is TRBJ1-1, the V gene TRBV5-6; D gene unclear. The germline V and J ends were trimmed by 2 bases and 1 base, with 3 bases remaining between them. This CDR3 contains 12 residues. Germline values: CDR1 SGHDT, CDR2 YYEEEE. The CDR3 loop reads CASSFQNTEAFF. The DNA for the CDR3 is TGTGCCAGCAGCTTCCAGAACACTGAAGCTTTCTTT.

This chain joins TRBV6-5 and TRBJ2-2; D might be TRBD1 (6 bases). Germline values: CDR1 MNHEY, CDR2 SVGAGI. V dropped 6 bases and J dropped 0 bases, with 8 bases sitting between them. The CDR3 consists of 14 residues. CDR3 in amino acids: CASRDSSNTGELFF. CDR3 DNA sequence: TGTGCCAGCAGGGACAGTTCGAACACCGGGGAGCTGTTTTTT.

The chain recombines TRBV2 with TRBJ2-5, with 7 bases fitting TRBD2. The CDR3 runs to 16 residues. With 2 bases clipped from V and 5 bases from J, the junction kept 11 bases outside the gene matches. Germline values: CDR1 SNHLY, CDR2 FYNNEI. The CDR3 is CASSEWASGERETQYF. The CDR3 nucleotides are TGTGCCAGCAGTGAATGGGCTAGCGGAGAGAGGGAGACCCAGTACTTC.

This clone came up a few times. This sample includes further DNA sequences coding for the same CDR3. This rearrangement joins TRBV19 to TRBJ1-5; D is unresolved. The V gene's germline CDR1 is LNHDA and CDR2 SQIVND (reference sequence). The CDR3 totals 13 residues. Trimming stripped 5 bases from V and 0 bases from J, with 5 bases between. The CDR3 here is CASSPHSNQPQHF. DNA of the CDR3: TGTGCCAGTAGTCCACATAGCAATCAGCCCCAGCATTTT.

This sequence joins TRBV27 and TRBJ1-2; tentatively, D is TRBD1 (6 bases). CDR1 and CDR2 from the germline V gene are MNHEY and SMNVEV (reference sequence). With 8 bases removed from V and 4 bases from J, the gap between germline ends came to 20 bases. The CDR3 has 15 amino acids. The DNA for the CDR3 is TGTGCCAGCCTCCGGACAGCGGGAGATAGCTATGGCTACACCTTC. It yields the protein CASLRTAGDSYGYTF.

V gene TRBV27 combines with J gene TRBJ2-1; 7 nucleotides agree with TRBD1. The CDR3 is made up of 13 amino acids. Germline V gene data show CDR1 as MNHEY and CDR2 as SMNVEV (reference sequence). With V trimmed by 2 bases and J by 11 bases, 6 bases remained unmatched. This CDR3 is CASSLVQGPQQFF. CDR3 sequence (DNA): TGTGCCAGCAGTTTAGTACAGGGGCCTCAGCAGTTCTTC.

The gene calls are TRBV7-9 and TRBJ2-7; TRBD1 matches at 11 bases. Looked up from germline, CDR1 is SEHNR and CDR2 is FQNEAQ (reference sequence). The ends lost 0 bases at V and 3 bases at J; junction bases unmatched: 7. CDR3 length: 17 residues. CDR3 residues: CASSLARPGQGVYEQYF. CDR3 DNA: TGTGCCAGCAGCTTAGCCCGCCCGGGACAGGGGGTCTACGAGCAGTACTTC.

CDR3 loop: CASSSDSSNYGYTF. The CDR3 bases are TGTGCCAGCAGCTCGGACAGTTCTAACTATGGCTACACCTTC. V gene TRBV5-4 combines with J gene TRBJ1-2; D might be TRBD1 (6 bases). The CDR3 has 14 residues. Trimming left V 3 bases short and J 0 bases short, with 9 bases between. Germline lookup yields CDR1 SGHNT and CDR2 YYREEE (reference sequence).

The gene calls are TRBV29-1 and TRBJ1-2; D possibly corresponds to TRBD1 (5 bases). Germline V gene data show CDR1 as SQVTM and CDR2 as ANQGSEA. This CDR3 is 13 amino acids long. The V gene lost 1 base and the J gene lost 2 bases, with 8 bases spanning the gap. CDR3 sequence: CSVEGGANYGYTF. Written as DNA, the CDR3 is TGCAGCGTTGAAGGGGGCGCGAACTATGGCTACACCTTC.

The V gene is TRBV7-9, the J gene TRBJ1-1; 10 bases fit TRBD1. This CDR3 comprises 16 residues. With 5 bases clipped from V and 1 base from J, the junction kept 7 bases outside the gene matches. CDR1 SEHNR and CDR2 FQNEAQ come from the germline V gene (reference sequence). Here the CDR3 DNA reads TGTGCCAGCAGCACTTACCGGGACAGGGGGAACACTGAAGCTTTCTTT. It encodes CASSTYRDRGNTEAFF.

This chain uses TRBV2 with TRBJ2-3; 13 bases line up with TRBD2. This CDR3 has 18 amino acids. Trimming cost V 8 bases and J 2 bases; bases outside gene matches: 13. CDR1 and CDR2 (germline): SNHLY, FYNNEI. DNA for the CDR3: TGTGCCAGCTTCCCTGGACTAGCGGGGGCCCCCCCCACAGATACGCAGTATTTT. It yields the protein CASFPGLAGAPPTDTQYF.

CDR3 sequence reads: CASSMGTGLNTEAFF. CDR3 bases: TGTGCCAGTAGTATGGGGACAGGGTTGAACACTGAAGCTTTCTTT. The chain joins TRBV19 to TRBJ1-1, with 9 bases lining up with TRBD1. The CDR3 totals 15 residues. V lost 3 bases, J lost 0 bases, and 2 bases stayed unmatched. Germline V lookup: CDR1 LNHDA, CDR2 SQIVND (reference sequence).

V gene TRBV7-9 combines with J gene TRBJ1-2, with D perhaps TRBD1 (5 bases). The germline gives CDR1 SEHNR, CDR2 FQNEAQ (reference sequence). V gave up 7 bases and J gave up 4 bases, with 19 bases separating them. This CDR3 has 15 residues. This chain's CDR3 is CASMLTGTFSYGYTF. The CDR3 nucleotides are TGTGCCAGCATGCTGACCGGGACTTTCAGCTATGGCTACACCTTC.

This chain joins TRBV6-5 and TRBJ2-5; 7 nucleotides match TRBD1. The J segment lost 5 bases and the V segment lost 0 bases, leaving 6 bases of the junction unmatched. From germline, CDR1 is MNHEY and CDR2 SVGAGI. CDR3 length: 15 residues. CDR3 nucleotide sequence: TGTGCCAGCAGTTACTCGGTCAGGGGGTGGGAGACCCAGTACTTC. It translates to CASSYSVRGWETQYF.